The subject of this entry is one T cell receptor (beta chain). This record belongs to a study of T cells after somatic rescue of genetic block. The CDR3 loop spans 14 amino acids. Trimming pared 1 base from V and 3 bases from J, leaving 10 bases between. CDR1 is SGHAT, CDR2 FQNNGV, per germline. The repertoire was sequenced with immunoSEQ multiplex PCR; TCRdb's copy has only in-frame clones and lacks some. The repertoire holds 12,000 or so clones, with under 85% as singletons. The chain combines TRBV11-2 with TRBJ2-7; no firm D call. Material: peripheral blood mononuclear cells (PBMCs). This TCR came from a boy aged 5-17 years. The CDR3: CASSLVTDGYEQYF. The CDR3, as DNA: TGTGCCAGCAGCTTAGTTACGGACGGCTACGAGCAGTACTTC.